This TCR beta chain was identified in a study of blood T cell repertoires in COVID-19. Background on the study: Donors in the United States, Italy and Spain gave samples during acute or convalescent COVID-19. T cells, B-cell-depleted T cells, or PBMCs supplied cDNA or gDNA.

Assay used: immunoSEQ multiplex PCR; TCRdb lists only in-frame clones, some missing. The table shows more than 95,000 clones, with about 80% occurring only once. Looked up from germline, CDR1 is SGHAT and CDR2 is FQNNGV. The CDR3 loop spans 13 amino acids. The germline V and J ends were trimmed by 2 bases and 2 bases, with 6 bases remaining between them. Sequencing was carried out using peripheral blood. The receptor's source is a human donor in a cohort sampled during active COVID-19. This sequence joins TRBV11-2 and TRBJ1-2; the D is unclear. The CDR3 loop reads CASSLTQNYGYTF. The CDR3 nucleotides read TGTGCCAGCAGCTTAACACAGAACTATGGCTACACCTTC.